Sequencing of this T cell receptor (beta chain) was carried out in a study of shared clonotypes between healthy human individuals. Study-wide background: Donor ages ranged 18 to 49 years: a couple of women, a few men.

Remarks on this clone: Its cognate antigen is unknown.

Points from the study as a whole: Rarefaction indicated that sorted-subset sequencing remained incomplete although depth was large.

Data came from immunoSEQ multiplex PCR; TCRdb stores just in-frame clones and leaves some out. Altogether under 1,900,000 clones are present, around 98.5% being singletons, with the ten largest covering over 0.3%. Germline values: CDR1 LNHNV, CDR2 YYDKDF (reference sequence). This CDR3 spans 15 amino acids. V lost 9 bases, J lost 4 bases, and 12 bases stayed unmatched. The receptor was derived from a man under 40 in good health. Sequencing used naive CD4+ T cells sorted from blood. Subset specified: CD45RA+ positively selected. The V call is TRBV15, the J call TRBJ1-2, with 9 bases matching TRBD1. The CDR3 coding sequence is TGTGCCACTCGACATACAGGGGGCCACCTCTATGGCTACACCTTC. It encodes CATRHTGGHLYGYTF.